This T cell receptor beta chain was found in a study of radiation and T cells in renal cell carcinoma. Across the study: Nephrectomy followed 15 Gy stereotactic body radiation by 4 weeks. Overall study results and limits: From baseline, blood top tumor clonotypes peaked at 2 weeks post-radiation.

Clones were sequenced by immunoSEQ multiplex PCR, and TCRdb holds only the in-frame ones, with some missing. Of 150,000 or so clones in the sample, about 88% were seen once. This CDR3 comprises 15 residues. Between the trimmed V and J ends, which lost 3 bases and 3 bases, there was a span of 14 bases. Per germline, CDR1 SGDLS and CDR2 YYNGEE. As to time point: baseline pretreatment blood. As to treatment: 15 Gy SBRT to primary tumor, nephrectomy 4 weeks later. Serial blood draws occurred at baseline and 2 and 4 weeks post-SBRT. As to this clone: The target antigen is unknown.

Sequencing was performed on blood, taken from a patient whose treatment included radiotherapy and nephrectomy. V and J are TRBV9 and TRBJ2-3, with D uncertain. The source of this sequence is an older woman with renal cell carcinoma. CDR3 sequence: CASSGGSGNTDTQYF. CDR3 in DNA: TGTGCCAGCAGCGGGGGTTCAGGTAATACAGATACGCAGTATTTT.